The clone carrying this T cell receptor (beta chain) was recorded at least ten times. The sample belongs to a study of prognosis after radiotherapy for stage I lung cancer. Two rounds of multiplex PCR amplified TCR beta CDR3 from genomic DNA. For every TRBV and TRBJ gene, a specific primer was used in first-round PCR. TCRdb passed the multiplex PCR reads through MiXCR, listing each CDR3 protein once. The sample contains approximately 20,000 distinct CDR3 sequences, roughly a quarter of which appear only once. V trimming: 0 bases; J trimming: 1 base; junction bases outside the gene matches: 3. Per the germline V gene, CDR1 is DFQATT and CDR2 is SNEGSKA (reference sequence). This CDR3 spans 14 amino acids.

The chain carries TRBV20-1 and TRBJ2-7, with 7 bases fitting TRBD1. The specimen was PBMCs, collected before or after stereotactic body radiation therapy (not recorded which). This clonotype was sampled from a donor over 45 with non-small cell lung cancer. The CDR3 region has the DNA TGCAGTGCTAGAGAACCGACAGGGTCCTACGAGCAGTACTTC. Translation gives CSAREPTGSYEQYF.